A selection of T cell receptor beta chains follows, all from one sample in a study of blood T cell repertoires in COVID-19. Using immunoSEQ multiplex PCR, the repertoire was profiled, and TCRdb retains in-frame clones only, with some absent. The sample has more than 70,000 clones, about 89% seen once. Sequenced sample: peripheral blood. The source of these receptors is a man aged 50 to 60 with acute or convalescent COVID-19. CDR3s leave out the opening cysteine and the closing phenylalanine or tryptophan. The D gene is left open where the match is weak. Some rows mark clone size as missing; the rest say once, few, many or name a class of expanded clone.

V: TRBV2
J: TRBJ2-6
size: -
D: TRBD2
CDR3: ASSPAGGAFSGANVLT

V: TRBV5-1
J: TRBJ2-2
size: -
D: TRBD1
CDR3: ASSLVVRGQTGELF

V: TRBV7-3
J: TRBJ2-2
size: -
D: TRBD2
CDR3: ASSRDGGGTGELF

V: TRBV7-3
J: TRBJ2-2
size: -
D: -
CDR3: ASRPTSSSTGELF

V: TRBV27
J: TRBJ1-6
size: -
D: -
CDR3: ASRRVGGGGSSYNSPLH

V: TRBV29-1
J: TRBJ2-2
size: once
D: -
CDR3: SVGEAYTGELF

V: TRBV4-2
J: TRBJ2-1
size: -
D: -
CDR3: ASSQDWRGAFNEQF

V: TRBV19
J: TRBJ2-3
size: -
D: TRBD1
CDR3: ATTPWTGQADTQY

V: TRBV6-5
J: TRBJ2-1
size: -
D: -
CDR3: ASTVGDEQF

V: TRBV29-1
J: TRBJ1-2
size: once
D: TRBD1
CDR3: SGGTASYGYT

V: TRBV6-5
J: TRBJ1-2
size: -
D: -
CDR3: ASITPGVGGYT

V: TRBV19
J: TRBJ2-1
size: -
D: TRBD1
CDR3: ASRDRAYYNEQF

V: TRBV27
J: TRBJ1-2
size: -
D: -
CDR3: ASSPDSLDGYT

V: TRBV3-1/TRBV3-2
J: TRBJ2-7
size: -
D: TRBD1
CDR3: ASRTGGSYEQY